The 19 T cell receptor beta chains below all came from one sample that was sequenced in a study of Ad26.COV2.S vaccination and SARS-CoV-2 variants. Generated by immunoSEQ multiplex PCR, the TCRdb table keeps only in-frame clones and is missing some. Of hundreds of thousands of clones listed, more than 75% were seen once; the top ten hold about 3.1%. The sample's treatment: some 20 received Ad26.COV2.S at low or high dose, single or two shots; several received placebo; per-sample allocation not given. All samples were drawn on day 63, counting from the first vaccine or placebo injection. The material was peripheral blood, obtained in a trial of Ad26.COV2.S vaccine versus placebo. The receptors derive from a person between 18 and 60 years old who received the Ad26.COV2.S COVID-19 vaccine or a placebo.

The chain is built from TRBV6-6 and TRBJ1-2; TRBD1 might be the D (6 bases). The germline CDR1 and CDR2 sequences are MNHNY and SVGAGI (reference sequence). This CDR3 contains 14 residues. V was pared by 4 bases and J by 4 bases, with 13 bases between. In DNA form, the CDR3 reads TGTGCCAGCAGTTTTGCAGGGGTGGGCTATGGCTACACCTTC. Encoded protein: CASSFAGVGYGYTF.

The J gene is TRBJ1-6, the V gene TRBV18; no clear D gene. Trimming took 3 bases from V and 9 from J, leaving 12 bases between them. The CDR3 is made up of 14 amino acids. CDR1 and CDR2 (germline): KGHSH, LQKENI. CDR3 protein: CASSPLARVSPLHF. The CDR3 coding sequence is TGTGCCAGCTCACCGCTGGCTAGGGTTTCACCCCTCCACTTT.

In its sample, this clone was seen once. CDR3 DNA: TGTGCCAGCAGCCCACGTTCCGGGACAGGGGCCATCGGAAACACCATATATTTT. This codes for CASSPRSGTGAIGNTIYF. The rearrangement joins TRBV9 to TRBJ1-3; 10 positions agree with TRBD1. CDR1 is SGDLS, CDR2 YYNGEE, per germline. Unmatched junction bases numbered 14, after V lost 4 bases and J lost 4 bases. The CDR3 covers 18 residues.

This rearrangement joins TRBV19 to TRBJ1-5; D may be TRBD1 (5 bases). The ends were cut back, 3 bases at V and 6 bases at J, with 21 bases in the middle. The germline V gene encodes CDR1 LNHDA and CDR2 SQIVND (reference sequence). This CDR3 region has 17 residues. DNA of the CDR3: TGTGCCAGTAGTATCGTAGTCAACAGGAATAGAGGTCAGCCCCAGCATTTT. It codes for CASSIVVNRNRGQPQHF. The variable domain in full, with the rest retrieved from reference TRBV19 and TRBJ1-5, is DGGITQSPKYLFRKEGQNVTLSCEQNLNHDAMYWYRQDPGQGLRLIYYSQIVNDFQKGDIAEGYSVSREKKESFPLTVTSAQKNPTAFYLCASSIVVNRNRGQPQHFGDGTRLSIL.

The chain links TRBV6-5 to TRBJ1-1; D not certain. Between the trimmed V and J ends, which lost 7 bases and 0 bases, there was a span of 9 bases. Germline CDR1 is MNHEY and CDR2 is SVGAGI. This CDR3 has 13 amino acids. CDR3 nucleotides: TGTGCCAGCAAGGGTGAGATGAACACTGAAGCTTTCTTT. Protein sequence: CASKGEMNTEAFF.

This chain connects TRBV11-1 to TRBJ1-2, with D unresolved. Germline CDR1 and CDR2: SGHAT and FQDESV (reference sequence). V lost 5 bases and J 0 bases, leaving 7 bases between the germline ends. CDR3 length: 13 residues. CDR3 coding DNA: TGTGCCAGCAGCCCCGATTCTAACTATGGCTACACCTTC. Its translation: CASSPDSNYGYTF.

CDR3 sequence: CASSLDRATWEKLFF. DNA of the CDR3: TGTGCCAGCAGCTTGGACAGGGCGACCTGGGAAAAACTGTTTTTT. The genes are TRBV11-2 and TRBJ1-4; TRBD1 aligns across 8 bases. Trimming cost V 3 bases and J 8 bases; bases outside gene matches: 8. Germline V lookup: CDR1 SGHAT, CDR2 FQNNGV. The CDR3 consists of 15 residues.

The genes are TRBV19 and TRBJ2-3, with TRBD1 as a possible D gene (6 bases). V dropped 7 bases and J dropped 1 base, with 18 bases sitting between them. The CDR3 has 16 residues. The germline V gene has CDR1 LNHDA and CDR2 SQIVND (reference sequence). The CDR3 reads CASNPAGERGTDTQYF. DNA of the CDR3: TGTGCCAGTAACCCCGCAGGGGAACGGGGCACAGATACGCAGTATTTT.

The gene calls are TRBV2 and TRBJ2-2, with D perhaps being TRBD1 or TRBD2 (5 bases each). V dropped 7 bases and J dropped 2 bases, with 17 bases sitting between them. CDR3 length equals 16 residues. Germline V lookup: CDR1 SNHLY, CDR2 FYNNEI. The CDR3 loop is CASKDWDGPNTGELFF. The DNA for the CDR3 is TGTGCCAGCAAAGATTGGGACGGCCCAAACACCGGGGAGCTGTTTTTT.

The chain's CDR3 is CASRPRVNYYEQYF. CDR3 DNA sequence: TGTGCCAGCAGGCCCAGGGTTAACTACTACGAGCAGTACTTC. The chain employs TRBV6-5 and TRBJ2-7, with D maybe TRBD1 (5 bases). This CDR3 has 14 residues. V was trimmed by 6 bases and J by 3 bases, leaving 15 bases between them. Germline values: CDR1 MNHEY, CDR2 SVGAGI.

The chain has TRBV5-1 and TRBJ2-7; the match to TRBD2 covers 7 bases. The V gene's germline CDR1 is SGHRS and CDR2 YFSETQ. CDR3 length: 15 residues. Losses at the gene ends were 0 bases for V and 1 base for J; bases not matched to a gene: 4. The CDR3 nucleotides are TGCGCCAGCAGCTTGGCTCTAGCGGAGTCCTACGAGCAGTACTTC. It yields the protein CASSLALAESYEQYF.

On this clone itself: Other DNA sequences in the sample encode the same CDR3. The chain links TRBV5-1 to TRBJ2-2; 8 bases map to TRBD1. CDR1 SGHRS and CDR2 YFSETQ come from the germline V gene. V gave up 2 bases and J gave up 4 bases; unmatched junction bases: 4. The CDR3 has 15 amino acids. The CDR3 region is CASSFRQGATGELFF. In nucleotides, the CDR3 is TGCGCCAGCAGCTTCAGGCAGGGGGCCACCGGGGAGCTGTTTTTT.

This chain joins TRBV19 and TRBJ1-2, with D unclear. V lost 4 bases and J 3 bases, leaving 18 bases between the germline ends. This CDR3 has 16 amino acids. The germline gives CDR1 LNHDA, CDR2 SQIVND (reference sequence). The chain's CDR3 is CASSTPRGEGHYGYTF. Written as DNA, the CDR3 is TGTGCCAGTAGTACCCCCCGCGGGGAAGGGCACTATGGCTACACCTTC.

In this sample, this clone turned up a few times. The CDR3 reads CASSPGTSGTDTQYF. For the CDR3, the DNA is TGCGCCAGCAGCCCCGGGACTAGCGGCACAGATACGCAGTATTTT. The V and J genes are TRBV5-1 and TRBJ2-3, with TRBD2 identical over 10 bases. CDR1 is SGHRS and CDR2 is YFSETQ in the germline V gene. Trimming took 4 bases from V and 1 from J; bases not matched to a gene: 3. The CDR3 sequence is 15 residues long.

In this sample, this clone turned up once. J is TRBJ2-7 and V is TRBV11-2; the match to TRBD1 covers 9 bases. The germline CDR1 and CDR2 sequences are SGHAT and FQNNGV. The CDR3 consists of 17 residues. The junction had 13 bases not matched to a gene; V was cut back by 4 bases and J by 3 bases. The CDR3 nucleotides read TGTGCCAGCAGCTCGCGCGAGACAGGGGGACTCCTCTACGAGCAGTACTTC. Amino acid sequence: CASSSRETGGLLYEQYF.

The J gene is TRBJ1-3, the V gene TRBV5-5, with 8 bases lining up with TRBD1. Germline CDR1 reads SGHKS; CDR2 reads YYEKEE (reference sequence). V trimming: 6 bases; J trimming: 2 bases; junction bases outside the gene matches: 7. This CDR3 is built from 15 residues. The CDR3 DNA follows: TGTGCCAGCAATCCGACAGGGGTAGCTGGAAACACCATATATTTT. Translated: CASNPTGVAGNTIYF.

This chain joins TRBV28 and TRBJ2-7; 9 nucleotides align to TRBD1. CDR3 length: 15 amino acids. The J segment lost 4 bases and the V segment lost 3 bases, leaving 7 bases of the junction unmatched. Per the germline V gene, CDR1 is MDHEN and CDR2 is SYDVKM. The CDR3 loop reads CASSFTTGGPYEQYF. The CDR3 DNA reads TGTGCCAGCAGTTTTACGACAGGGGGTCCTTACGAGCAGTACTTC.

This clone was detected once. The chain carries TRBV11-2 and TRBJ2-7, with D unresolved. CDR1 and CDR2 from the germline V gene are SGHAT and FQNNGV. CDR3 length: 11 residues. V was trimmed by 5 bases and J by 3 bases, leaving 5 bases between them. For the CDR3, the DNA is TGTGCCAGCAGCGCTAACTACGAGCAGTACTTC. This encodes CASSANYEQYF.

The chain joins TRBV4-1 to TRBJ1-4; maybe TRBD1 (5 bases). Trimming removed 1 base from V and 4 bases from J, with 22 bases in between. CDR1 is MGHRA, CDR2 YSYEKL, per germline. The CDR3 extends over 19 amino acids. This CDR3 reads CASSQGVWTRGDNNEKLFF. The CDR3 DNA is TGCGCCAGCAGCCAAGGCGTTTGGACACGGGGTGACAATAATGAAAAACTGTTTTTT.